This T cell receptor beta chain was captured in a study of blood T cell repertoires in COVID-19 (dated by TCRdb to between 2020 and 2021). Background on the whole study: The collaborator samples originated in the United States, Italy and Spain and spanned the acute and convalescent phases of COVID-19. The material from the prospective study consisted of cDNA or gDNA derived from T cells, B-cell-depleted T cells, or PBMCs. The repertoires were released in a freely available public database meant as a resource for research on the immune response to SARS-CoV-2. Deeply sampled blood TCRbeta repertoires from subjects exposed to, actively infected with, or recovered from COVID-19 were included in the dataset. The samples were drawn from the first 160 participants of the ongoing ImmuneRACE study and from 950 to 1,500 subjects provided by 6 global collaborators. Sample metadata almost always included a de-identified subject ID, COVID-19 status, age in years and sex. Where available, HLA class I and class II types were obtained from metadata supplied by the sample provider rather than from assay-based typing.

Whole blood was collected in K2EDTA tubes by collaborating institutions according to the institutions' own protocols. For TCRbeta analysis, collaborators shipped samples in one of three forms: frozen whole blood, isolated PBMCs, or DNA extracted from either of those sample types. Turning to this clone: This receptor's antigen is unknown. No much larger clone exists at a distance of one base, and base qualities are not known.

The CDR3 holds 16 amino acids from the cysteine to the phenylalanine. CDR3 DNA only is kept here, 48 bases in frame from base 1. The CDR1 and CDR2 encoded by the germline V gene are SGHRS and YFSETQ. The germline V and J ends show losses of 4 bases and 5 bases respectively, and no gene match explains 10 bases of the junction. Summary of the overall study and its limitations: The quantity of clinical and demographic metadata differed by source and by participant and was supplied without curation.

TCRbeta CDR3 regions were amplified from genomic DNA by means of the immunoSEQ Assay, a bias-controlled multiplex PCR. The published analysis was carried out like this. Within the assay, amplification of reference gene primers was used to estimate how many nucleated cells each sample contained. To quantify the absolute abundance of each unique TCRbeta CDR3 rearrangement, sequence reads were collapsed and filtered. Productive Simpson clonality was computed per sample as the square root of Simpson's diversity index over productive rearrangements. The source is immuneACCESS, and TCRdb retained only in-frame sequences with V and J called. Part of the clones is not carried over; for the studies checked, unresolved V genes explain less than half of this, and the remainder is unexplained. V and J calls and clone size are given by that table; D and trimming were obtained from the DNA. The sample table records about 120,000 clones; about nine tenths of these occur just once. Together, the top ten hold 1.5% to 2% of the sample.

The TCR originated in a human donor with active COVID-19. The donor label of this sample is uncertain. The sequencing sample was made of peripheral blood. This chain joins TRBV5-1 to TRBJ2-3; 10 bases in the middle match TRBD1. Here the CDR3 is given as CASSPPGTGVRDTQYF. The nucleotides are TGCGCCAGCAGCCCCCCCGGGACAGGGGTGAGAGATACGCAGTATTTT.